This T cell receptor (beta chain) appears in the sequencing data of a study of blood T cell repertoires in COVID-19. Study in general: T cells, B-cell-depleted T cells, or PBMCs provided the cDNA or gDNA that served as material.

This table comes from immunoSEQ multiplex PCR, and its TCRdb copy is limited to in-frame clones, with some not included. Altogether roughly 500,000 clones are present, more than 75% being singletons, with the ten largest covering 1.5% to 2%. Germline V lookup: CDR1 KGHSY, CDR2 FQNENV. This CDR3 is 17 amino acids long. The V and J ends lost 1 base and 0 bases, in that order; junction bases with no gene match: 4. The clonotype comes from a woman in her forties who had recovered from COVID-19. The sample comprised PBMCs or T cells enriched from blood (not recorded which). The V and J genes are TRBV16 and TRBJ1-5; 9 nucleotides match TRBD1. CDR3 DNA: TGTGCCAGCAGCCAATTCCCGGGACAGGGTAGCAATCAGCCCCAGCATTTT. Protein: CASSQFPGQGSNQPQHF.